This T cell receptor (beta chain) was recovered during a study of monozygotic twins with inflammatory bowel disease. Per individual sample, eight separate reactions were used to make cDNA. Each UMI, carrying a 6-nucleotide sample barcode, came from template switching. TCRdb derives one entry per CDR3 protein from the 5' RACE reads, leaving out DNA. The sample table includes approximately 340,000 distinct CDR3 sequences. Per germline, CDR1 MNHEY and CDR2 SVGEGT. This CDR3 comprises 12 residues. Study results and limitations: Compared with healthy co-twins, IBD patients showed reduced TCRbeta repertoire diversity by inverse Simpson.

With regard to this clonotype: Its specificity is not known.

Material for sequencing was blood. The chain joins TRBV6-2 or TRBV6-3 to TRBJ2-3. This clonotype was obtained from a human donor with ulcerative colitis or Crohn's disease, or a healthy co-twin of an affected twin (not recorded which). Here the CDR3 reads CASMSGADTQYF.